Listed below are T cell receptor beta chains from one sample, sequenced in a study of beta chain features in type 1 diabetes. Clones were read by immunoSEQ multiplex PCR, and TCRdb kept only the in-frame ones, dropping some. The sample has hundreds of thousands of clones; 13% are singletons. The sequenced sample was naive CD4+ T cells from blood. These TCRs come from a man aged 18 to 30 with type 1 diabetes. CDR3s include the opening cysteine and the closing phenylalanine or tryptophan. D genes are given only for firm matches. A clone size is listed for some rows: how often the clone was seen (once, few, many), or a class if it is expanded.

CDR3 | DNA | D | V | size | J
CASSLPTDTQYF | TGTGCCAGCAGCCTGCCCACAGATACGCAGTATTTT | NA | TRBV5-4 | few | TRBJ2-3
CASTLRGSQMSTDTQYF | TGTGCCAGCACCCTCAGAGGGAGCCAGATGAGCACAGATACGCAGTATTTT | NA | TRBV7-8 | NA | TRBJ2-3
CASSFWAASSYEQYF | TGTGCCAGCAGTTTCTGGGCAGCCAGCTCCTACGAGCAGTACTTC | NA | TRBV28 | NA | TRBJ2-7
CASSDDLAVAGELFF | TGTGCCAGCAGCGACGACCTCGCCGTGGCCGGGGAGCTGTTTTTT | NA | TRBV5-6 | NA | TRBJ2-2
CAWVPSLANYGYTF | TGTGCCTGGGTTCCATCTTTAGCTAACTATGGCTACACCTTC | NA | TRBV30 | NA | TRBJ1-2
CAWGLQETQYF | TGTGCCTGGGGACTGCAAGAGACCCAGTACTTC | NA | TRBV30 | few | TRBJ2-5
CASSTDSTYEQYF | TGTGCCAGTAGTACGGACAGCACCTACGAGCAGTACTTC | NA | TRBV19 | NA | TRBJ2-7
CAWSGTGVGELFF | TGTGCCTGGAGTGGAACAGGGGTCGGGGAGCTGTTTTTT | TRBD1 | TRBV30 | few | TRBJ2-2
CAWRPSWSGSSDNEQFF | TGTGCCTGGAGGCCCTCGTGGAGCGGGAGCAGCGACAATGAGCAGTTCTTC | TRBD2 | TRBV30 | few | TRBJ2-1
CASSLASSPGELFF | TGTGCCAGCAGCTTGGCCTCTAGCCCAGGGGAGCTGTTTTTT | NA | TRBV5-4 | few | TRBJ2-2
CASSKGQIYEQYF | TGTGCCAGCAGTAAGGGACAGATCTACGAGCAGTACTTC | TRBD1 | TRBV6-6 | NA | TRBJ2-7
CASSYQDTSTDTQYF | TGTGCCAGCAGCTACCAGGACACTAGCACAGATACGCAGTATTTT | NA | TRBV7-9 | few | TRBJ2-3
CASSLSGLVLTF | TGTGCCAGCAGTTTATCAGGCCTCGTCCTGACTTTC | NA | TRBV28 | few | TRBJ2-6
CASSQRQNTGELFF | TGCGCCAGCAGCCAACGACAGAACACCGGGGAGCTGTTTTTT | NA | TRBV4-1 | NA | TRBJ2-2
CASPPSTDTQYF | TGTGCCAGCCCACCTAGCACAGATACGCAGTATTTT | NA | TRBV6-4 | NA | TRBJ2-3
CASSLVWAKTARVSTDTQYF | TGTGCCAGCAGCTTAGTTTGGGCGAAGACGGCTAGGGTGAGCACAGATACGCAGTATTTT | NA | TRBV7-3 | few | TRBJ2-3
CASSLSEGRDYGYTF | TGTGCCAGCAGCTTATCAGAGGGTCGCGACTATGGCTACACCTTC | NA | TRBV7-2 | NA | TRBJ1-2
CASSLAAGTGGYTF | TGTGCCAGCAGCTTGGCGGCAGGGACGGGCGGCTACACCTTC | NA | TRBV5-6 | few | TRBJ1-2
CASSELGGVRTETQYF | TGTGCCAGCAGTGAACTAGGAGGAGTGCGCACAGAGACCCAGTACTTC | NA | TRBV6-1 | few | TRBJ2-5
CASSSQWDALGAGELFF | TGTGCCAGCAGCTCGCAATGGGACGCGCTGGGTGCCGGGGAGCTGTTTTTT | NA | TRBV7-9 | NA | TRBJ2-2
CASSLQGITEAFF | TGTGCCAGCAGCTTGCAGGGTATCACTGAAGCTTTCTTT | NA | TRBV7-2 | NA | TRBJ1-1
CASDRTMNTGELFF | TGTGCCAGCGACCGGACGATGAACACCGGGGAGCTGTTTTTT | NA | TRBV6-1 | NA | TRBJ2-2
CATRALGYGYTF | TGTGCCACCCGGGCTTTGGGGTATGGCTACACCTTC | NA | TRBV6-5 | NA | TRBJ1-2
CASSHLDRATKPRGQPQHF | TGCGCCAGCAGTCATCTTGACAGGGCGACGAAACCCCGCGGTCAGCCCCAGCATTTT | TRBD1 | TRBV23-1 | NA | TRBJ1-5
CASSPKIDGGATEAFF | TGTGCCAGCTCACCGAAAATCGACGGAGGGGCTACTGAAGCTTTCTTT | NA | TRBV18 | NA | TRBJ1-1
CASSPGARDTQYF | TGTGCCAGCAGCCCTGGGGCCAGGGATACGCAGTATTTT | NA | TRBV7-9 | few | TRBJ2-3
CASSSRPGAHEQYF | TGTGCCAGTAGTAGCCGACCAGGGGCTCACGAGCAGTACTTC | NA | TRBV19 | NA | TRBJ2-7
CASSRRTGGGTEAFF | TGTGCCAGCAGCCGGCGGACAGGGGGCGGCACTGAAGCTTTCTTT | TRBD1 | TRBV7-2 | few | TRBJ1-1
CAWSASGSHGELFF | TGTGCCTGGAGTGCCTCAGGGTCCCACGGGGAGCTGTTTTTT | NA | TRBV30 | few | TRBJ2-2
CASSPSISETQYF | TGTGCCAGCAGCCCGTCAATTTCAGAGACCCAGTACTTC | NA | TRBV16 | NA | TRBJ2-5
CAINAEEVQETQYF | TGTGCCATCAACGCGGAAGAGGTCCAAGAGACCCAGTACTTC | NA | TRBV10-3 | few | TRBJ2-5
CASSKTGTVGGYTF | TGTGCCAGCAGCAAAACAGGGACTGTCGGTGGCTACACCTTC | NA | TRBV7-9 | NA | TRBJ1-2
CASSSVGQFNQPQHF | TGTGCCAGCAGCTCCGTCGGACAGTTCAATCAGCCCCAGCATTTT | NA | TRBV7-2 | NA | TRBJ1-5
CASSYSPYQGQYF | TGTGCCAGCAGTTACTCCCCATACCAGGGGCAGTACTTC | NA | TRBV6-5 | NA | TRBJ2-7
CASTPGLNRGSYEQYF | TGTGCCAGCACCCCTGGACTGAACCGTGGCTCCTACGAGCAGTACTTC | NA | TRBV6-6 | few | TRBJ2-7
CASSLRGSGYVNEQFF | TGTGCCAGCAGCTTACGGGGCTCGGGGTATGTCAATGAGCAGTTCTTC | NA | TRBV11-3 | few | TRBJ2-1
CAWSDGAAYGYTF | TGTGCCTGGAGTGACGGGGCGGCCTATGGCTACACCTTC | NA | TRBV30 | few | TRBJ1-2
CASSLGGTYEQYF | TGTGCCAGCAGCTTAGGTGGGACCTACGAGCAGTACTTC | NA | TRBV7-3 | once | TRBJ2-7
CASGLRGSNTEAFF | TGTGCCAGCGGATTAAGGGGGTCGAACACTGAAGCTTTCTTT | NA | TRBV7-8 | NA | TRBJ1-1
CASSPDRAYGYTF | TGTGCCAGCAGCCCGGACAGGGCTTATGGCTACACCTTC | TRBD1 | TRBV14 | NA | TRBJ1-2
CASTWGQETQYF | TGTGCCAGCACCTGGGGGCAAGAGACCCAGTACTTC | NA | TRBV6-5 | few | TRBJ2-5
CAISEESFGGYTF | TGTGCCATCAGTGAGGAATCGTTTGGAGGCTACACCTTC | NA | TRBV10-3 | few | TRBJ1-2
CASSQDTGGNGYTF | TGTGCCAGCAGCCAAGATACAGGGGGCAATGGCTACACCTTC | TRBD1 | TRBV4-2 | few | TRBJ1-2
CAWSYSPNQPQHF | TGTGCCTGGAGTTACAGCCCGAATCAGCCCCAGCATTTT | NA | TRBV30 | few | TRBJ1-5
CASSYPPHGRDYNEQFF | TGTGCCAGCAGTTACCCCCCACACGGGCGGGACTACAATGAGCAGTTCTTC | NA | TRBV27 | few | TRBJ2-1
CASSFDRNYGYTF | TGTGCCAGCAGTTTTGACAGGAACTATGGCTACACCTTC | NA | TRBV6-5 | NA | TRBJ1-2
CASSALGGTTGELFF | TGTGCCAGCAGCGCTCTAGGCGGGACCACCGGGGAGCTGTTTTTT | NA | TRBV14 | NA | TRBJ2-2